This T cell receptor beta chain was recorded in a study of blood T cell repertoires in COVID-19. Overall study context: Some COVID-19 samples were acute and others convalescent; all came from the United States, Italy and Spain.

The CDR3 loop spans 12 amino acids. Trimming took off 1 base at V and 11 bases at J, with 11 bases between the two ends. Germline-derived CDR1 and CDR2 are SEHNR and FQNEAQ (reference sequence). Seattle researchers signed up patients amid active infection and tracked them longitudinally. Authors' analysis steps: It was from reference gene primer amplification that nucleated cell counts were estimated. TCRdb's table, derived via immunoSEQ multiplex PCR, lists solely in-frame clones and lacks some. The V and J calls and clone size were taken over from that table, and D and trimming were inferred from the DNA. The sample holds more than 250,000 clones; approximately 90% are singletons and the top ten take roughly 6%.

The V call is TRBV7-9, the J call TRBJ1-1; unclear D gene. The clonotype originates from a woman aged 45-65 years with COVID-19, enrolled during active disease. The sample consisted of peripheral blood. The CDR3 reads CASSLGRGGAFF. CDR3 bases: TGTGCCAGCAGCTTAGGGCGGGGTGGTGCTTTCTTT.